This T cell receptor beta chain is drawn from a study of T-cell reconstitution after alpha-beta-depleted transplantation in children. Unique molecular identifiers were built into the TCRbeta library. Each CDR3 protein is one row after TCRdb ran MiXCR on the PCR reads. The table lists around 340,000 distinct CDR3 sequences, 13% of them singletons. The CDR3 is 14 amino acids. V lost 4 bases and J 5 bases, leaving 15 bases between the germline ends. Germline CDR1 is SGHRS and CDR2 is YFSETQ. The chain recombines TRBV5-1 with TRBJ1-1, with D hard to call. Sequencing used PBMCs, obtained from the stem cell graft. The source is a human donor who donated a stem cell graft to a child with Fanconi anemia. The DNA for the CDR3 is TGCGCCAGCAGCGAGTCCCGTATGTCGACTGAAGCTTTCTTT. Translation gives CASSESRMSTEAFF.